The 31 T cell receptor beta chains below all came from one sample that was sequenced in a study of cytomegalovirus exposure and HLA in healthy donors. The PCR had 60 Vbeta and 13 Jbeta primers. Libraries were prepared by immunoSEQ multiplex PCR; TCRdb keeps only in-frame clonotypes and omits some of them. In the table there are 130,000 to 150,000 clones, around three quarters of which are singletons. Sequencing was carried out using PBMCs. The receptors were gathered from a man aged 30 to 45 in good health and CMV-seronegative.

The chain links TRBV7-2 to TRBJ2-7, with TRBD2 matching 10 bases. Germline V gene sequence: CDR1 SGHTA, CDR2 FQGNSA. V was clipped by 2 bases and J by 3 bases; unmatched bases: 16. The CDR3 is 19 residues long. The CDR3 spells CASSLPIGQSGGAIYEQYF. The CDR3 region has the DNA TGTGCCAGCAGCTTACCAATTGGACAGAGCGGGGGGGCAATCTACGAGCAGTACTTC.

CDR3 nucleotides: TGTGCCACCAGGGCCTTATACAATGAGCAGTTCTTC. This gives the protein CATRALYNEQFF. The chain links TRBV6-1 to TRBJ2-1, with D possibly being TRBD1 (5 bases). Germline V gene sequence: CDR1 MNHNS, CDR2 SASEGT. V was shortened by 10 bases and J by 4 bases, with 11 bases between the two germline ends. The CDR3 covers 12 residues.

The genes are TRBV19 and TRBJ2-1; 10 bases fit TRBD2. Trimming at V came to 4 bases and at J to 8 bases, leaving 8 bases not matched to a gene. The CDR3 has 15 residues. Germline CDR1 reads LNHDA; CDR2 reads SQIVND (reference sequence). CDR3 region: CASSTSGGLFYEQFF. The CDR3, as DNA: TGTGCCAGTAGTACTAGCGGGGGCCTCTTCTATGAGCAGTTCTTC.

The gene calls are TRBV5-4 and TRBJ1-2; 9 nucleotides line up with TRBD1. The CDR3 has 16 amino acids. Germline CDR1 reads SGHNT; CDR2 reads YYREEE (reference sequence). The V segment lost 3 bases and the J segment 2 bases; nucleotides outside the gene matches: 8. The DNA for the CDR3 is TGTGCCAGCAGCTCGGGACAGGGTTCCCCGAACTATGGCTACACCTTC. Protein: CASSSGQGSPNYGYTF.

The V and J genes are TRBV7-9 and TRBJ2-7, with 11 bases lining up with TRBD2. V trimming: 3 bases; J trimming: 4 bases; junction bases outside the gene matches: 5. The CDR3 loop spans 15 amino acids. Per the germline V gene, CDR1 is SEHNR and CDR2 is FQNEAQ (reference sequence). The CDR3 DNA follows: TGTGCCAGCAGCTTCGGGACTAGCGGTGAATACGAGCAGTACTTC. Encoded protein: CASSFGTSGEYEQYF.

V gene TRBV19 combines with J gene TRBJ1-1; perhaps TRBD1 as D (5 bases). The CDR3 is 14 residues long. Germline CDR1 is LNHDA and CDR2 is SQIVND (reference sequence). Between the trimmed V and J ends, which lost 3 bases and 3 bases, there was a span of 11 bases. CDR3 bases: TGTGCCAGTAGTATTATTCAGGGTGACACTGAAGCTTTCTTT. It yields the protein CASSIIQGDTEAFF.

CDR3 in DNA: TGTGCCAGTAGTAGCGGTAACACAGATACGCAGTATTTT. Protein product: CASSSGNTDTQYF. The rearrangement links TRBV19 to TRBJ2-3; D is uncertain. The germline V gene encodes CDR1 LNHDA and CDR2 SQIVND (reference sequence). The CDR3 contains 13 residues. V shed 4 bases and J shed 2 bases, with 7 bases lying between them.

This clone appeared a few times. The rearrangement uses TRBV6-1 and TRBJ1-1; D call uncertain. V shed 3 bases and J shed 2 bases, with 19 bases lying between them. This CDR3 has 17 residues. Germline values: CDR1 MNHNS, CDR2 SASEGT. In DNA form, the CDR3 reads TGTGCCAGCAGTGACCAGAGGTCCTCCACCCAAAACACTGAAGCTTTCTTT. It yields the protein CASSDQRSSTQNTEAFF.

A word on this clone: This same CDR3 is encoded by further DNA sequences in the sample. The chain links TRBV6-6 to TRBJ1-5; D not resolved. Trimming cost V 2 bases and J 4 bases, with 9 bases left between them. From germline, CDR1 is MNHNY and CDR2 SVGAGI (reference sequence). The CDR3 contains 14 residues. In DNA, the CDR3 is TGTGCCAGCAGTTACGGAGGGTCGAATCAGCCCCAGCATTTT. Translating it yields CASSYGGSNQPQHF.

The chain recombines TRBV30 with TRBJ1-2; D is unresolved. Germline-derived CDR1 and CDR2 are GTSNPN and SVGIG (reference sequence). V shed 1 base and J shed 1 base, with 7 bases lying between them. This CDR3 has 13 residues. CDR3 in amino acids: CAWSASVNYGYTF. CDR3 nucleotides: TGTGCCTGGAGTGCATCGGTTAACTATGGCTACACCTTC. Looking up the rest from reference TRBV30 and TRBJ1-2 gives the full variable domain: SQTIHQWPATLVQPVGSPLSLECTVEGTSNPNLYWYRQAAGRGLQLLFYSVGIGQISSEVPQNLSASRPQDRQFILSSKKLLLSDSGFYLCAWSASVNYGYTFGSGTRLTVV.

This clone was detected once. The chain has TRBV10-1 and TRBJ1-2; D possibly corresponds to TRBD1 (5 bases). The ends were cut back, 3 bases at V and 8 bases at J, with 16 bases in the middle. The CDR3 loop spans 14 amino acids. The V gene's germline CDR1 is WNHNN and CDR2 SYGVQD (reference sequence). The CDR3 DNA sequence: TGCGCCAGCAGTGATTCCAGCCTTGGGGGGGGCTACACCTTC. Its translation is CASSDSSLGGGYTF.

J is TRBJ1-2 and V is TRBV5-7; D is possibly TRBD1 (6 bases). TRBV5-7 qualifies as an ORF whose function is uncertain. Trimming took 5 bases from V and 1 from J, leaving 12 bases between them. The CDR3 length is 14 residues. CDR3 in DNA: TGTGCCAGCAGTTCCCGGACAGTTAACTATGGCTACACCTTC. Amino acid sequence: CASSSRTVNYGYTF.

The chain links TRBV30 to TRBJ2-1, with 9 bases matching TRBD2. Trimming removed 3 bases from V and 2 bases from J; junction bases left unmatched: 8. Germline V gene lookup returns CDR1 GTSNPN and CDR2 SVGIG (reference sequence). This CDR3 is built from 16 residues. The CDR3 loop is CAWRVTGLAAYNEQFF. The CDR3 DNA is TGTGCCTGGAGGGTTACGGGACTAGCAGCCTACAATGAGCAGTTCTTC.

The chain uses TRBV30 and TRBJ2-3, with 8 bases identical to TRBD1. The CDR3 is 15 amino acids. CDR1 and CDR2 (germline): GTSNPN, SVGIG (reference sequence). The V and J ends lost 0 bases and 4 bases, in that order; junction bases with no gene match: 6. The CDR3 DNA is TGTGCCTGGAGTGTCGGACAGGGAGTTCCAGATACGCAGTATTTT. As protein: CAWSVGQGVPDTQYF.

The genes are TRBV10-1 and TRBJ1-5; D is ambiguous. CDR3 length: 13 amino acids. V gave up 2 bases and J gave up 7 bases, with 9 bases separating them. Per the germline V gene, CDR1 is WNHNN and CDR2 is SYGVQD (reference sequence). CDR3: CASSEQTGQPQHF. In nucleotides, the CDR3 is TGCGCCAGCAGTGAGCAGACGGGGCAGCCCCAGCATTTT.

The V gene is TRBV11-2, the J gene TRBJ2-5; TRBD1 matches at 11 bases. With V trimmed by 1 base and J by 4 bases, 11 bases remained unmatched. Germline V gives CDR1 SGHAT, CDR2 FQNNGV. This CDR3 region has 18 residues. The CDR3 DNA sequence: TGTGCCAGCAGCTTAGTGGGGTGGACAGGGGGCGCCGGAGAGACCCAGTACTTC. This sequence encodes CASSLVGWTGGAGETQYF.

The J gene is TRBJ2-2, the V gene TRBV5-6; 12 bases are a match to TRBD2. V was clipped by 5 bases and J by 1 base; unmatched bases: 12. CDR1 and CDR2 (germline): SGHDT, YYEEEE. This CDR3 has 19 amino acids. The CDR3: CASSSTSRLAGVNTGELFF. CDR3 nucleotides: TGTGCCAGCAGTTCAACCTCTAGACTAGCGGGAGTGAACACCGGGGAGCTGTTTTTT. The full variable domain, with the rest looked up from reference TRBV5-6 and TRBJ2-2, is DAGVTQSPTHLIKTRGQQVTLRCSPKSGHDTVSWYQQALGQGPQFIFQYYEEEERQRGNFPDRFSGHQFPNYSSELNVNALLLGDSALYLCASSSTSRLAGVNTGELFFGEGSRLTVL.

This clone was seen more than once but under ten times. This chain connects TRBV4-1 to TRBJ2-3; 10 bases map to TRBD2. The V gene's germline CDR1 is MGHRA and CDR2 YSYEKL. The CDR3 is 16 amino acids. The J segment lost 3 bases and the V segment lost 1 base, leaving 4 bases of the junction unmatched. Here the CDR3 DNA reads TGCGCCAGCAGCCAAGCCCTAGCGGGAGCAACAGATACGCAGTATTTT. This sequence encodes CASSQALAGATDTQYF.

The rearrangement joins TRBV4-1 to TRBJ2-3; D is perhaps TRBD1 (5 bases). Germline lookup yields CDR1 MGHRA and CDR2 YSYEKL. This CDR3 has 14 residues. The germline V and J ends were trimmed by 1 base and 1 base, with 6 bases remaining between them. Written as DNA, the CDR3 is TGCGCCAGCAGCCAAGTAGGGGGCACAGATACGCAGTATTTT. It yields the protein CASSQVGGTDTQYF.

The chain recombines TRBV6-1 with TRBJ1-5, with D possibly being TRBD1 (5 bases). The CDR3 spans 15 residues. Trimming removed 6 bases at V and 1 base at J, with 13 bases between. Per the germline V gene, CDR1 is MNHNS and CDR2 is SASEGT. The CDR3 region is CASSSGNGSNQPQHF. CDR3 bases: TGTGCCAGCAGCTCAGGGAATGGGAGCAATCAGCCCCAGCATTTT.

This clone occurred a few times. The chain links TRBV5-8 to TRBJ1-2, with D perhaps matching TRBD1 (5 bases). V lost 2 bases and J 8 bases, leaving 10 bases between the germline ends. The germline V gene encodes CDR1 SGHTS and CDR2 YDEGEE. CDR3 length: 12 residues. The CDR3 nucleotides read TGTGCCAGCAGCTTCGGGGGGAAGGGCTACACCTTC. It codes for CASSFGGKGYTF.

The V call is TRBV2, the J call TRBJ2-1, with 13 bases lining up with TRBD2. The V and J ends lost 5 bases and 7 bases, in that order; junction bases with no gene match: 5. This CDR3 comprises 15 residues. CDR1 and CDR2 from the germline V gene are SNHLY and FYNNEI. The CDR3 DNA reads as TGTGCCAGCAGTCCCCGGACTAGCGGGAGAAATGAGCAGTTCTTC. Amino acids: CASSPRTSGRNEQFF.

The chain uses TRBV7-9 and TRBJ2-2, with TRBD1 matching 10 bases. Germline trimming cut 6 bases from V and 5 bases from J; bases unmatched to any gene: 9. Germline lookup yields CDR1 SEHNR and CDR2 FQNEAQ (reference sequence). The CDR3 is 16 amino acids. The CDR3 nucleotides read TGTGCCAGCAGTCACATTCCGGGACAGGGGACCGGGGAGCTGTTTTTT. It yields the protein CASSHIPGQGTGELFF.

This sequence joins TRBV18 and TRBJ1-4; a weak D match, TRBD1 (6 bases). Germline CDR1 is KGHSH and CDR2 is LQKENI. This CDR3 has 15 amino acids. V lost 3 bases to trimming and J lost 5 bases, with 13 bases between them. The CDR3 is CASSPQGQRNEKLFF. CDR3 sequence (DNA): TGTGCCAGCTCACCCCAAGGACAGCGGAATGAAAAACTGTTTTTT.

The chain has TRBV7-2 and TRBJ2-7, with D tentatively TRBD2 (6 bases). The CDR3 spans 14 residues. The germline V and J ends were trimmed by 8 bases and 1 base, with 15 bases remaining between them. The germline gives CDR1 SGHTA, CDR2 FQGNSA. The CDR3 DNA reads as TGTGCCAGCGGCCATTTTGGGGGGTCCTACGAGCAGTACTTC. It translates to CASGHFGGSYEQYF.

This sequence joins TRBV6-4 and TRBJ1-4, with D unresolved. V was trimmed by 8 bases and J by 0 bases, leaving 16 bases between them. This CDR3 has 16 amino acids. Germline lookup yields CDR1 MRHNA and CDR2 SNTAGT. The CDR3 DNA follows: TGTGCCAGCTCAAAGCGGGCAGACGCAACTAATGAAAAACTGTTTTTT. The encoded protein is CASSKRADATNEKLFF.

The gene calls are TRBV10-3 and TRBJ1-5, with D perhaps TRBD1 (6 bases). CDR1 and CDR2 (germline): ENHRY, SYGVKD. This CDR3 region has 16 residues. The V end was cut by 6 bases, the J end by 6 bases, with 21 bases between. The CDR3 sequence is CAISQAGESAIQPQHF. Here the CDR3 DNA reads TGTGCCATCAGCCAGGCAGGGGAGTCAGCCATTCAGCCCCAGCATTTT.

This chain joins TRBV2 and TRBJ2-1; a weak D match, TRBD2 (6 bases). The germline V gene has CDR1 SNHLY and CDR2 FYNNEI. The CDR3 consists of 15 residues. The V end lost 2 bases, the J end lost 6 bases, and 14 bases lay between the germline ends. The CDR3 DNA follows: TGTGCCAGCAGTGAACAGGGCGGGATGAGCAATGAGCAGTTCTTC. Its protein product is CASSEQGGMSNEQFF. The full variable domain, in which reference TRBV2 and TRBJ2-1 provide the parts outside the CDR3, is EPEVTQTPSHQVTQMGQEVILRCVPISNHLYFYWYRQILGQKVEFLVSFYNNEISEKSEIFDDQFSVERPDGSNFTLKIRSTKLEDSAMYFCASSEQGGMSNEQFFGPGTRLTVL.

The chain is built from TRBV18 and TRBJ1-3; tentatively, D is TRBD1 (5 bases). The CDR3 loop spans 15 amino acids. Germline V gene lookup returns CDR1 KGHSH and CDR2 LQKENI. V dropped 3 bases and J dropped 2 bases, with 11 bases sitting between them. Here the CDR3 DNA reads TGTGCCAGCTCACCCGCGGGGGGAACTGGAAACACCATATATTTT. As protein: CASSPAGGTGNTIYF.

The chain couples TRBV7-2 to TRBJ2-5, with 10 nucleotides matching TRBD1. Germline V gene data show CDR1 as SGHTA and CDR2 as FQGNSA. This CDR3 has 15 amino acids. Losses at the gene ends were 5 bases for V and 4 bases for J; bases not matched to a gene: 7. The CDR3 sequence: CASSVRTGGLETQYF. DNA of the CDR3: TGTGCCAGCAGCGTCCGGACAGGGGGGTTAGAGACCCAGTACTTC.

The chain has TRBV6-5 and TRBJ1-4; D not certain. CDR1 and CDR2 from the germline V gene are MNHEY and SVGAGI. The CDR3 covers 13 residues. Between the trimmed V and J ends, which lost 7 bases and 7 bases, there was a span of 13 bases. The CDR3 bases are TGTGCCAGCACGGCCGGGATGAGTGAAAAACTGTTTTTT. Translating it yields CASTAGMSEKLFF.